The rows below give T cell receptor beta chains drawn from one sample of a study of blood T cell repertoires in COVID-19. The data were produced by immunoSEQ multiplex PCR, yet TCRdb's version contains in-frame clones alone and is incomplete. The table has roughly 72,000 clones, about nine tenths seen once; the top ten hold roughly 45%. Specimen: peripheral blood. These TCRs come from a human donor in a cohort sampled during active COVID-19. The CDR3 runs from the conserved cysteine through the conserved F or W. The D gene is left open where the match is weak. Only some rows state a clone size, as once, few, many or a class for expanded clones.

>TRBJ1-2|many|TRBV2|-
CASSPAGNGYTF
TGTGCCAGCAGCCCTGCGGGAAACGGCTACACCTTC
>TRBJ2-1|-|TRBV6-5|-
CASSWAPYNEQFF
TGTGCCAGCAGTTGGGCTCCCTACAATGAGCAGTTCTTC
>TRBJ2-1|once|TRBV7-2|-
CASSLSPDSSPTFF
TGTGCCAGCAGCTTATCCCCGGACAGTTCCCCCACGTTCTTC
>TRBJ2-2|-|TRBV11-2|-
CASSLRGAGTGELFF
TGTGCCAGCAGCTTACGGGGGGCCGGCACCGGGGAGCTGTTTTTT
>TRBJ2-3|-|TRBV7-9|-
CASSSSQGGYNTDTQYF
TGTGCCAGCAGCAGCTCACAGGGCGGGTATAACACAGATACGCAGTATTTT
>TRBJ2-4|-|TRBV12-3/TRBV12-4|-
CASSQKNIQYF
TGTGCCAGCAGCCAGAAAAACATTCAGTACTTC
>TRBJ2-1|-|TRBV18|-
CASSSAGSSYNEQFF
TGTGCCAGCTCATCAGCTGGGAGCTCCTACAATGAGCAGTTCTTC
>TRBJ2-2|-|TRBV3-1/TRBV3-2|-
CASSHRLNTGGGELFF
TGTGCCAGCAGCCACCGACTAAACACTGGTGGCGGGGAGCTGTTTTTT
>TRBJ2-1|-|TRBV15|-
CATSKNLGSEQFF
TGTGCCACCAGCAAAAACCTGGGCAGTGAGCAGTTCTTC
>TRBJ2-7|-|TRBV18|TRBD1
CASSQGTAYEQYF
TGTGCCAGCTCACAGGGGACAGCTTACGAGCAGTACTTC
>TRBJ2-5|-|TRBV9|TRBD2
CASSVASGGQGETQYF
TGTGCCAGCAGCGTAGCGAGCGGGGGCCAGGGGGAGACCCAGTACTTC
>TRBJ2-7|-|TRBV19|TRBD1
CASSSRTGYYEQYF
TGTGCCAGTAGTTCTCGGACAGGGTACTACGAGCAGTACTTC
>TRBJ2-5|-|TRBV11-3|TRBD2
CASSFGGSGRTQETQYF
TGTGCCAGCAGCTTCGGGGGTAGCGGGAGGACACAAGAGACCCAGTACTTC
>TRBJ2-1|-|TRBV3-1/TRBV3-2|TRBD2
CASSLSGDYNEQFF
TGTGCCAGCAGCCTTAGCGGGGATTACAATGAGCAGTTCTTC
>TRBJ1-5|-|TRBV19|TRBD1
CASSSSGTGIYSNQPQHF
TGTGCCAGTAGTTCTTCCGGGACAGGGATTTATAGCAATCAGCCCCAGCATTTT
>TRBJ2-2|-|TRBV4-1|TRBD2
CASSQVASGRTGELFF
TGCGCCAGCAGCCAAGTGGCTAGCGGGAGGACCGGGGAGCTGTTTTTT
>TRBJ2-1|-|TRBV7-2|TRBD2
CASSSDRPLAGRTHNEQFF
TGTGCCAGCAGCTCAGACCGACCACTAGCGGGAAGGACCCACAATGAGCAGTTCTTC
>TRBJ2-4|-|TRBV28|TRBD1
CASSPSTGGGKNIQYF
TGTGCCAGCAGCCCATCGACAGGGGGCGGCAAAAACATTCAGTACTTC
>TRBJ2-1|-|TRBV5-1|-
CASSEGGTNNEQFF
TGCGCCAGCAGCGAGGGGGGGACTAACAATGAGCAGTTCTTC
>TRBJ2-5|-|TRBV5-4|TRBD2
CASSLSAGAAETQYF
TGTGCCAGCAGCTTGTCTGCGGGAGCGGCAGAGACCCAGTACTTC
>TRBJ2-7|once|TRBV18|-
CASSLDRYEQYF
TGTGCCAGCTCACTCGATAGATACGAGCAGTACTTC
>TRBJ2-7|-|TRBV12-3/TRBV12-4|-
CWCGQGLYEQYF
TGTTGGTGTGGGCAGGGGCTCTACGAGCAGTACTTC
>TRBJ1-1|-|TRBV7-3|-
CASSPTAMNTEAFF
TGTGCCAGCAGCCCGACAGCCATGAACACTGAAGCTTTCTTT
>TRBJ2-7|-|TRBV11-2|TRBD2
CASSPISGGGPYEQYF
TGTGCCAGCAGCCCAATATCGGGGGGGGGACCCTACGAGCAGTACTTC
>TRBJ1-4|-|TRBV19|TRBD1
CASSGDRRNEKLFF
TGTGCCAGTAGTGGGGACAGGCGTAATGAAAAACTGTTTTTT
>TRBJ2-3|-|TRBV3-1/TRBV3-2|TRBD2
CASSQAGGTSTDTQYF
TGTGCCAGCAGCCAAGCCGGGGGGACTAGCACAGATACGCAGTATTTT
>TRBJ2-3|-|TRBV21-1|-
CASSKRGEASSGSRGSTDTQYF
TGTGCCAGCAGCAAAAGGGGCGAGGCCTCTAGCGGGAGTAGGGGCAGCACAGATACGCAGTATTTT
>TRBJ1-1|-|TRBV18|TRBD1
CASSPPQGAGGTEAFF
TGTGCCAGCTCGCCCCCACAGGGGGCAGGGGGTACTGAAGCTTTCTTT
>TRBJ2-1|-|TRBV7-2|TRBD2
CASSLGGRMVF
TGTGCCAGCAGCTTAGGCGGGAGGATGGTCTTC
>TRBJ2-5|-|TRBV27|-
CASSLSRDSAFQYF
TGTGCCAGCAGTTTATCCCGAGATAGTGCGTTCCAGTACTTC
>TRBJ1-2|-|TRBV6-4|TRBD1
CASSDVGQGGYGYTF
TGTGCCAGCAGTGACGTGGGACAGGGGGGCTATGGCTACACCTTC
>TRBJ1-1|once|TRBV29-1|TRBD1
CSVVGDRVAFF
TGCAGCGTTGTGGGGGACAGGGTAGCTTTCTTT
>TRBJ2-1|-|TRBV4-2|TRBD1
CASSQRTQGARGNEQFF
TGTGCCAGCAGCCAAAGAACACAGGGGGCGAGGGGCAATGAGCAGTTCTTC
>TRBJ2-7|-|TRBV3-1/TRBV3-2|TRBD1
CASSRQGLYEQYF
TGTGCCAGCAGCCGACAGGGGCTATACGAGCAGTACTTC
>TRBJ2-2|-|TRBV5-1|-
CASSWGSGGSGELFF
TGCGCCAGCAGCTGGGGGAGTGGGGGCTCCGGGGAGCTGTTTTTT
>TRBJ1-2|-|TRBV18|TRBD1
CASSPLPGQGSGYGYTF
TGTGCCAGCTCACCACTACCGGGACAGGGTTCGGGCTATGGCTACACCTTC
>TRBJ2-2|-|TRBV19|-
CASRQYLGELFF
TGTGCCAGTAGACAATACCTCGGGGAGCTGTTTTTT
>TRBJ1-5|few|TRBV12-3/TRBV12-4|-
CASSSRIHQPQHF
TGTGCCAGCAGTTCCCGTATTCATCAGCCCCAGCATTTT
>TRBJ2-7|-|TRBV11-2|-
CASSLVTQEASYEQYF
TGTGCCAGCAGCTTAGTTACACAGGAAGCTTCCTACGAGCAGTACTTC
>TRBJ2-2|-|TRBV7-3|TRBD2
CASSFGLAGGPGTGELFF
TGTGCCAGCAGCTTCGGACTAGCGGGGGGGCCTGGCACCGGGGAGCTGTTTTTT
>TRBJ1-5|-|TRBV28|TRBD1
CATTGGGGQPQHF
TGTGCCACCACAGGGGGCGGAGGTCAGCCCCAGCATTTT
>TRBJ2-7|-|TRBV3-1/TRBV3-2|-
CASSQDVSSYEQYF
TGTGCCAGCAGCCAAGATGTGAGCTCCTACGAGCAGTACTTC
>TRBJ2-7|-|TRBV19|TRBD1
CASSPETGGGSYEQYF
TGTGCCAGTAGTCCAGAGACAGGGGGCGGCTCCTACGAGCAGTACTTC
>TRBJ2-7|-|TRBV11-2|-
CASSLQGYEQYF
TGTGCCAGCAGCTTACAGGGCTACGAGCAGTACTTC
>TRBJ2-3|-|TRBV6-1|-
CASSDGGSGTDTQYF
TGTGCCAGCAGTGACGGAGGGTCGGGCACAGATACGCAGTATTTT